This entry is about one T cell receptor beta chain. Its specificity is unknown. Germline V gene data show CDR1 as MDHEN and CDR2 as SYDVKM. V gave up 5 bases and J gave up 1 base, with 12 bases separating them. The CDR3 totals 15 residues. The data are from a study of T-cell memory formation after mild COVID-19. Barcoded TCR alpha and TCR beta cDNA libraries with UMIs came from 5'RACE using constant-segment primers. TCRdb reprocessed the 5' RACE reads via MiXCR and lists one record per CDR3 protein. The sample shows tens of thousands of distinct CDR3 sequences, about 13% of them seen only once. The study, taken as a whole, reports: Among clones contracting day 15 to 85, CD4/CD8 was balanced, whereas later expanders leaned CD4+. Some responding clones appeared in pre-infection memory, suggesting cross-reactive memory joined.

The V call is TRBV28, the J call TRBJ2-1; TRBD1 is a possible D gene (6 bases). This receptor was identified in an adult woman who had mild COVID-19 (a few samples of this study predate the infection). Cell type and time point are not known. Sequencing input: PBMCs or a T cell subset sorted from them (not recorded which). The CDR3 region has the DNA TGTGCCAGCAGTCGAAACAGGGTATCCTACAATGAGCAGTTCTTC. This gives the protein CASSRNRVSYNEQFF.